The rows below give T cell receptor beta chains drawn from one sample of a study of blood T cell repertoires in COVID-19. Assay used: immunoSEQ multiplex PCR; TCRdb lists only in-frame clones, some missing. The profile shows roughly 250,000 clones, approximately 86% of them singletons. Specimen: peripheral blood. These receptors all come from a man between 60 and 75 years old who had recovered from COVID-19. Each CDR3 is given with its conserved first and last residue. D genes are given only for firm matches. Clone size is shown for a subset of rows, as once, few, many or a class of expanded clone.

size: once
J: TRBJ1-1
V: TRBV7-8
D: NA
CDR3: CASSLLFRETNTEAFF
DNA: TGTGCCAGCAGCTTACTTTTTCGGGAAACGAACACTGAAGCTTTCTTT

size: NA
J: TRBJ1-3
V: TRBV6-5
D: NA
CDR3: CASSYSPGIENTIYF
DNA: TGTGCCAGCAGTTACTCTCCAGGGATCGAAAACACCATATATTTT

size: NA
J: TRBJ2-7
V: TRBV6-6
D: TRBD1
CDR3: CASRTGTANYEQYF
DNA: TGTGCCAGCAGAACCGGGACAGCTAACTACGAGCAGTACTTC

size: NA
J: TRBJ1-2
V: TRBV5-1
D: NA
CDR3: CASSLEPSTANYGYTF
DNA: TGCGCCAGCAGCTTGGAACCCTCGACAGCTAACTATGGCTACACCTTC

size: few
J: TRBJ2-3
V: TRBV7-8
D: TRBD2
CDR3: CASSLVSGMSTDTQYF
DNA: TGTGCCAGCAGCTTAGTTAGCGGGATGAGCACAGATACGCAGTATTTT

size: NA
J: TRBJ1-2
V: TRBV5-1
D: NA
CDR3: CASSLAQVGYGYTF
DNA: TGCGCCAGCAGCTTGGCCCAGGTGGGCTATGGCTACACCTTC

size: NA
J: TRBJ2-1
V: TRBV6-5
D: NA
CDR3: CASSLAGQPYNEQFF
DNA: TGTGCCAGCAGTTTGGCGGGACAGCCGTACAATGAGCAGTTCTTC

size: once
J: TRBJ1-5
V: TRBV12-5
D: NA
CDR3: CASGLYRQVLGNQPQHF
DNA: TGTGCTAGTGGCCTATATCGACAGGTCCTGGGCAATCAGCCCCAGCATTTT

size: NA
J: TRBJ1-2
V: TRBV16
D: TRBD1
CDR3: CASSHRDRVGNGYTF
DNA: TGTGCCAGCAGCCACCGGGACAGGGTTGGGAATGGCTACACCTTC

size: NA
J: TRBJ2-7
V: TRBV27
D: TRBD1
CDR3: CASSPDRGLRGIYYEQYF
DNA: TGTGCCAGCAGTCCGGACAGGGGCTTGAGGGGAATCTACTACGAGCAGTACTTC

size: NA
J: TRBJ2-1
V: TRBV30
D: TRBD2
CDR3: CAWSVHGGNEQFF
DNA: TGTGCCTGGAGTGTACACGGGGGGAATGAGCAGTTCTTC

size: NA
J: TRBJ2-5
V: TRBV24-1
D: NA
CDR3: CATGGAFLETQYF
DNA: TGTGCCACGGGTGGGGCCTTTTTAGAGACCCAGTACTTC

size: NA
J: TRBJ2-3
V: TRBV2
D: TRBD2
CDR3: CASRETSGSFTDTQYF
DNA: TGTGCCAGCAGGGAGACTAGCGGGAGCTTCACAGATACGCAGTATTTT

size: NA
J: TRBJ2-3
V: TRBV11-3
D: TRBD1
CDR3: CASSRYPGTGGTDTQYF
DNA: TGTGCCAGCAGCCGCTACCCCGGGACAGGGGGCACAGATACGCAGTATTTT

size: NA
J: TRBJ1-2
V: TRBV5-1
D: NA
CDR3: CASSLKGLGQGVYTF
DNA: TGCGCCAGCAGCTTGAAGGGTTTGGGGCAAGGAGTCTACACCTTC

size: NA
J: TRBJ2-2
V: TRBV6-5
D: TRBD1
CDR3: CASMGQVNTGELFF
DNA: TGTGCCAGCATGGGACAGGTGAACACCGGGGAGCTGTTTTTT

size: NA
J: TRBJ2-2
V: TRBV6-5
D: TRBD1
CDR3: CASHLGQHTGELFF
DNA: TGTGCCAGCCATTTGGGACAGCACACCGGGGAGCTGTTTTTT

size: few
J: TRBJ1-5
V: TRBV19
D: TRBD1
CDR3: CASSIAGGFQPQHF
DNA: TGTGCCAGTAGTATAGCAGGGGGCTTTCAGCCCCAGCATTTT

size: NA
J: TRBJ1-2
V: TRBV5-6
D: NA
CDR3: CASSPGTRNYGYTF
DNA: TGTGCCAGCAGCCCCGGGACACGTAACTATGGCTACACCTTC

size: NA
J: TRBJ1-5
V: TRBV19
D: NA
CDR3: CASSIYRLMPQHF
DNA: TGTGCCAGTAGTATATATCGGTTGATGCCCCAGCATTTT

size: few
J: TRBJ1-1
V: TRBV29-1
D: TRBD1
CDR3: CSVGTGPFLYTEAFF
DNA: TGCAGCGTTGGGACAGGGCCTTTTTTGTACACTGAAGCTTTCTTT

size: NA
J: TRBJ1-1
V: TRBV6-5
D: TRBD1
CDR3: CASRRTGAHTEAFF
DNA: TGTGCCAGCAGGAGGACAGGGGCGCATACTGAAGCTTTCTTT

size: NA
J: TRBJ2-3
V: TRBV28
D: TRBD2
CDR3: CASSFFAGESTDTQYF
DNA: TGTGCCAGCAGTTTCTTCGCGGGGGAGAGCACAGATACGCAGTATTTT

size: NA
J: TRBJ1-1
V: TRBV18
D: NA
CDR3: CASSPNTGVTEAFF
DNA: TGTGCCAGCTCACCAAACACAGGAGTCACTGAAGCTTTCTTT

size: NA
J: TRBJ1-1
V: TRBV2
D: NA
CDR3: CASSEAGAGTEAFF
DNA: TGTGCCAGCAGTGAAGCGGGGGCGGGCACTGAAGCTTTCTTT

size: NA
J: TRBJ2-1
V: TRBV3-1/TRBV3-2
D: NA
CDR3: CASSQDSIAGEQFF
DNA: TGTGCCAGCAGCCAAGATAGCATAGCTGGGGAGCAGTTCTTC

size: once
J: TRBJ1-5
V: TRBV30
D: TRBD1
CDR3: CAWSVRTGGRQPQHF
DNA: TGTGCCTGGAGTGTTCGGACAGGGGGTCGTCAGCCCCAGCATTTT

size: NA
J: TRBJ1-1
V: TRBV19
D: NA
CDR3: CASSERDILNTEAFF
DNA: TGTGCCAGTAGTGAAAGGGACATTTTGAACACTGAAGCTTTCTTT

size: NA
J: TRBJ1-4
V: TRBV29-1
D: TRBD1
CDR3: CSVYDRGRRNEKLFF
DNA: TGCAGCGTTTATGACAGGGGGCGCCGGAATGAAAAACTGTTTTTT

size: NA
J: TRBJ1-1
V: TRBV6-6
D: NA
CDR3: CASSYSASGGGAFF
DNA: TGTGCCAGCAGTTACTCGGCTTCGGGAGGTGGCGCTTTCTTT

size: NA
J: TRBJ1-1
V: TRBV5-1
D: TRBD1
CDR3: CASSSTGTGTEAFF
DNA: TGCGCCAGCAGCTCGACCGGGACAGGGACTGAAGCTTTCTTT

size: NA
J: TRBJ2-3
V: TRBV5-1
D: TRBD1
CDR3: CASSLRVRGNTDTQYF
DNA: TGCGCCAGCAGCTTGAGGGTCAGGGGGAACACAGATACGCAGTATTTT

size: NA
J: TRBJ1-4
V: TRBV5-1
D: NA
CDR3: CASSLQHLDEKLFF
DNA: TGCGCCAGCAGCTTGCAACATCTTGATGAAAAACTGTTTTTT

size: NA
J: TRBJ1-6
V: TRBV6-6
D: NA
CDR3: CASSYGGSASPLHF
DNA: TGTGCCAGCAGTTACGGGGGGTCAGCCTCACCCCTCCACTTT

size: NA
J: TRBJ2-3
V: TRBV6-5
D: TRBD2
CDR3: CASSSGRGGRTDTQYF
DNA: TGTGCCAGCAGTTCCGGGAGGGGGGGACGCACAGATACGCAGTATTTT

size: NA
J: TRBJ1-1
V: TRBV6-5
D: TRBD1
CDR3: CASSRDRDTEAFF
DNA: TGTGCCAGCAGCCGAGACAGGGACACTGAAGCTTTCTTT

size: NA
J: TRBJ2-7
V: TRBV10-1
D: TRBD2
CDR3: CAISGGGLLKLYEQYF
DNA: TGCGCCATCTCTGGGGGGGGACTTCTCAAACTTTACGAGCAGTACTTC

size: NA
J: TRBJ2-5
V: TRBV7-9
D: NA
CDR3: CASSRSLLETQYF
DNA: TGTGCCAGCAGCCGAAGCCTACTGGAGACCCAGTACTTC

size: NA
J: TRBJ2-5
V: TRBV6-5
D: NA
CDR3: CASSYSVGLETQYF
DNA: TGTGCCAGCAGTTACTCAGTGGGACTGGAGACCCAGTACTTC

size: NA
J: TRBJ2-5
V: TRBV11-3
D: NA
CDR3: CASSLEGKTQYF
DNA: TGTGCCAGCAGCTTGGAGGGAAAGACCCAGTACTTC

size: NA
J: TRBJ2-2
V: TRBV7-6
D: TRBD2
CDR3: CASSLIVGGRVAGELFF
DNA: TGTGCCAGCAGCTTAATCGTGGGGGGGAGAGTGGCCGGGGAGCTGTTTTTT